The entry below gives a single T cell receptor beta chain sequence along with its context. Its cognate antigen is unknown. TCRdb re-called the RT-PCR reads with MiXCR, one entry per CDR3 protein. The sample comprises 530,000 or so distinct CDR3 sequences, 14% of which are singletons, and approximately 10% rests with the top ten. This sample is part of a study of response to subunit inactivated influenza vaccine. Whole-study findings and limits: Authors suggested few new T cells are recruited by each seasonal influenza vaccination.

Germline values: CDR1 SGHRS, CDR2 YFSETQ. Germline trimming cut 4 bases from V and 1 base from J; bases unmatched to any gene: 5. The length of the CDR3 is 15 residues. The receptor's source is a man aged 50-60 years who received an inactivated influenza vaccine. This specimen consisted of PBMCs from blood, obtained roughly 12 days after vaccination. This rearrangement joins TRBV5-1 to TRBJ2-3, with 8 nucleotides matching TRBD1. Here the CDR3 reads CASSQGQERTDTQYF. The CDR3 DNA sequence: TGCGCCAGCAGCCAGGGACAGGAGCGCACAGATACGCAGTATTTT. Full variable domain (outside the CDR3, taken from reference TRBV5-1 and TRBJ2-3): KAGVTQTPRYLIKTRGQQVTLSCSPISGHRSVSWYQQTPGQGLQFLFEYFSETQRNKGNFPGRFSGRQFSNSRSEMNVSTLELGDSALYLCASSQGQERTDTQYFGPGTRLTVL.